This entry lists 24 T cell receptor beta chains sequenced from one sample in a study of blood T cells in healthy people across ages. Together with a sample-barcoded 5' primer, a J-beta primer mix was included in a second PCR lasting about 6 to 12 cycles. TCRdb independently ran MiXCR on the 5' RACE reads; one entry per CDR3 protein. The table lists about 760,000 distinct CDR3 sequences, approximately 25% of them singletons, with more than 7.5% in the top ten. These data are also associated with another study on T cells of mothers and their children.

The sequencing input was blood. These receptors all stem from a boy younger than 18 in good health.

The V call is TRBV7-2, the J call TRBJ2-5; TRBD2 aligns across 11 bases. Germline V gives CDR1 SGHTA, CDR2 FQGNSA. The CDR3 is 17 amino acids. The V and J ends lost 1 base and 4 bases, in that order; junction bases with no gene match: 8. DNA for the CDR3: TGTGCCAGCAGCTTAGTATTAGCGGGAGGGCCGCGAGAGACCCAGTACTTC. It is translated as CASSLVLAGGPRETQYF.

J is TRBJ2-2 and V is TRBV2; TRBD2 matches at 8 bases. There are 14 residues in the CDR3. V shed 4 bases and J 5 bases; nucleotides not matched to a gene: 3. Germline V gene lookup returns CDR1 SNHLY and CDR2 FYNNEI. The CDR3 protein is CASSGSGGTGELFF. In DNA, the CDR3 is TGTGCCAGCAGTGGGTCGGGAGGGACCGGGGAGCTGTTTTTT. Combining the CDR3 with reference TRBV2 and TRBJ2-2 gives the whole variable domain EPEVTQTPSHQVTQMGQEVILRCVPISNHLYFYWYRQILGQKVEFLVSFYNNEISEKSEIFDDQFSVERPDGSNFTLKIRSTKLEDSAMYFCASSGSGGTGELFFGEGSRLTVL.

The rearrangement links TRBV5-1 to TRBJ1-1; D is ambiguous. CDR3 length equals 14 residues. The V gene lost 1 base and the J gene lost 3 bases, with 10 bases spanning the gap. From germline, CDR1 is SGHRS and CDR2 YFSETQ. The CDR3, as DNA: TGCGCCAGCAGCTTGCTGCCGAGCGACACTGAAGCTTTCTTT. It is translated as CASSLLPSDTEAFF. Based on the CDR3 plus reference TRBV5-1 and TRBJ1-1, the full variable domain is KAGVTQTPRYLIKTRGQQVTLSCSPISGHRSVSWYQQTPGQGLQFLFEYFSETQRNKGNFPGRFSGRQFSNSRSEMNVSTLELGDSALYLCASSLLPSDTEAFFGQGTRLTVV.

In the case of this clonotype: One junction end does not reproduce the germline sequence, and a read error may be involved. The gene calls are TRBV12-3 or TRBV12-4 and TRBJ2-5; 10 bases map to TRBD2. This CDR3 is built from 11 residues. As DNA, the CDR3 is TGTGCCAGCAGTATTAGCGGGAGGACGGACTTC. The encoded protein is CASSISGRTDF.

This clonotype turned up a few times. This chain's CDR3 is CASSPPSGKYNEQFF. CDR3 DNA: TGTGCCAGCAGCCCGCCCTCCGGGAAATACAATGAGCAGTTCTTC. V is TRBV28 and J is TRBJ2-1; D perhaps matches TRBD2 (5 bases). Germline CDR1 reads MDHEN; CDR2 reads SYDVKM. CDR3 length: 15 amino acids. With 6 bases removed from V and 4 bases from J, the gap between germline ends came to 16 bases.

This chain links TRBV4-3 with TRBJ2-3; D might be TRBD1 (5 bases). The CDR3 consists of 16 residues. Germline values: CDR1 LGHNA, CDR2 YSLEER. Deletions cut 1 base from V and 0 bases from J, with 11 bases between. The CDR3 sequence is CASSQVQGPSTDTQYF. The DNA for the CDR3 is TGCGCCAGCAGCCAAGTCCAGGGCCCTAGCACAGATACGCAGTATTTT.

J is TRBJ2-7 and V is TRBV24-1, with TRBD1 matching 7 bases. There are 13 residues in the CDR3. After removal of 7 bases from V and 6 bases from J, the junction contained 8 bases not matched to a gene. Germline CDR1 is KGHDR and CDR2 is SFDVKD. The CDR3: CATRATGTSEQYF. The CDR3 DNA sequence: TGTGCCACCAGAGCGACAGGGACCAGCGAGCAGTACTTC.

The genes are TRBV7-9 and TRBJ2-5, with 8 bases fitting TRBD2. Germline CDR1 and CDR2: SEHNR and FQNEAQ (reference sequence). This CDR3 spans 18 amino acids. V shed 5 bases, J shed 4 bases, and the junction held 18 bases outside the gene matches. The CDR3 region is CASSPRMVDSGGGETQYF. CDR3 bases: TGTGCCAGCAGCCCTAGGATGGTCGACAGCGGGGGTGGAGAGACCCAGTACTTC.

The chain combines TRBV11-2 with TRBJ2-1, with 7 bases matching TRBD1. V was pared by 5 bases and J by 7 bases, with 8 bases of the junction left unmatched. The length of the CDR3 is 14 residues. The germline CDR1 and CDR2 sequences are SGHAT and FQNNGV. The CDR3 spells CASSTPDRVNEQFF. DNA of the CDR3: TGTGCCAGCAGCACCCCAGACAGGGTGAATGAGCAGTTCTTC.

V gene TRBV29-1 combines with J gene TRBJ2-7, with 7 bases lining up with TRBD1. The CDR3 has 20 residues. V shed 4 bases and J 2 bases; nucleotides not matched to a gene: 26. Per the germline V gene, CDR1 is SQVTM and CDR2 is ANQGSEA. The CDR3 region has the DNA TGCAGCGTTGTGGGCGCCCAGGGGGAATTTACGGCGGGTGCAGCCTACGAGCAGTACTTC. Translation gives CSVVGAQGEFTAGAAYEQYF.

The chain recombines TRBV4-1 with TRBJ2-7, with 9 nucleotides matching TRBD1. The germline gives CDR1 MGHRA, CDR2 YSYEKL. The CDR3 has 15 residues. V was clipped by 2 bases and J by 0 bases; unmatched bases: 2. CDR3 sequence (DNA): TGCGCCAGCAGCCAAAGGACAGGGGACTCCTACGAGCAGTACTTC. The encoded protein is CASSQRTGDSYEQYF.

The gene calls are TRBV6-5 and TRBJ2-7; no definite D call. The CDR3 sequence is 13 residues long. V dropped 5 bases and J dropped 7 bases, with 15 bases sitting between them. Germline V lookup: CDR1 MNHEY, CDR2 SVGAGI. CDR3 region: CASSTTYYREQYF. The CDR3 DNA sequence: TGTGCCAGCAGTACTACCTATTATCGGGAGCAGTACTTC.

V gene TRBV20-1 combines with J gene TRBJ2-7; 11 bases match TRBD2. Germline V gene data show CDR1 as DFQATT and CDR2 as SNEGSKA (reference sequence). The CDR3 has 14 residues. V was pared by 6 bases and J by 3 bases, with 7 bases of the junction left unmatched. CDR3 nucleotides: TGCAGTGCCATATCCGGGACTAGCGGCTACGAGCAGTACTTC. Protein sequence: CSAISGTSGYEQYF.

In this sample, this clonotype turned up a few times. The chain uses TRBV29-1 and TRBJ2-7; TRBD1 agrees at 9 bases. The CDR3 loop spans 14 amino acids. In germline, CDR1 is SQVTM, CDR2 ANQGSEA. The ends lost 6 bases at V and 3 bases at J; junction bases unmatched: 9. The CDR3 bases are TGCAGCGTACGAACAGGGGGCGAGGGCTACGAGCAGTACTTC. Translation gives CSVRTGGEGYEQYF.

Only a few counts were recorded for this clonotype. The genes are TRBV20-1 and TRBJ2-1; 7 positions agree with TRBD2. Per germline, CDR1 DFQATT and CDR2 SNEGSKA (reference sequence). V dropped 0 bases and J dropped 4; count of bases not matched to a gene: 12. The CDR3 contains 17 residues. DNA for the CDR3: TGCAGTGCTAGAGAGGGCGGGAGCGTAACACTTTACAATGAGCAGTTCTTC. This codes for CSAREGGSVTLYNEQFF.

The CDR3 is CASSVSGRVQETQYF. CDR3 in DNA: TGTGCCAGCAGCGTTAGCGGGAGGGTACAAGAGACCCAGTACTTC. The chain has TRBV27 and TRBJ2-5; 11 nucleotides agree with TRBD2. The V gene end was trimmed by 6 bases and the J gene end by 2 bases; junction bases not matched to a gene: 5. The CDR3 runs to 15 residues. The germline V gene encodes CDR1 MNHEY and CDR2 SMNVEV (reference sequence).

The chain couples TRBV9 to TRBJ2-7; D may be TRBD2 (6 bases). CDR1 SGDLS and CDR2 YYNGEE come from the germline V gene. Deletions cut 9 bases from V and 2 bases from J, with 15 bases between. This CDR3 has 13 residues. The CDR3, as DNA: TGTGCCAATTCGACGGGGGTCCCCTACGAGCAGTACTTC. As protein: CANSTGVPYEQYF.

This clonotype has a count of ten or more. This chain joins TRBV6-5 and TRBJ1-4; D perhaps matches TRBD1 (6 bases). This CDR3 spans 13 amino acids. Trimming pared 5 bases from V and 6 bases from J, leaving 10 bases between. Germline V gene data show CDR1 as MNHEY and CDR2 as SVGAGI. The CDR3 sequence: CASSVNRDEKLFF. The CDR3 DNA reads TGTGCCAGCAGTGTTAACAGGGATGAAAAACTGTTTTTT.

The chain combines TRBV3-1 with TRBJ2-5; 8 nucleotides line up with TRBD2. The V gene end was trimmed by 1 base and the J gene end by 5 bases; junction bases not matched to a gene: 12. There are 17 residues in the CDR3. Germline V lookup: CDR1 LGHDT, CDR2 YNNKEL (reference sequence). CDR3: CASSQGRSGGTGETQYF. CDR3 DNA sequence: TGTGCCAGCAGCCAAGGACGGAGCGGGGGTACCGGGGAGACCCAGTACTTC.

This clonotype was counted only a few times. Here the CDR3 reads CAMGQGAYEQYF. For the CDR3, the DNA is TGTGCCATGGGGCAGGGGGCTTACGAGCAGTACTTC. The J gene is TRBJ2-7, the V gene TRBV10-3; 8 bases line up with TRBD1. CDR1 ENHRY and CDR2 SYGVKD come from the germline V gene. The junction had 5 bases not matched to a gene; V was cut back by 9 bases and J by 4 bases. CDR3 length equals 12 residues.

The chain employs TRBV5-6 and TRBJ1-2; 7 bases are shared with TRBD1. From germline, CDR1 is SGHDT and CDR2 YYEEEE. With V trimmed by 9 bases and J by 3 bases, 8 bases remained unmatched. The CDR3 is 13 amino acids. The CDR3 protein is CATGTELYYGYTF. CDR3 nucleotide sequence: TGTGCCACCGGGACAGAGCTTTACTATGGCTACACCTTC.

The V call is TRBV6-2 or TRBV6-3, the J call TRBJ2-5; unclear D gene. Looked up from germline, CDR1 is MNHEY and CDR2 is SVGEGT. There are 14 residues in the CDR3. V lost 5 bases, J lost 5 bases, and 15 bases lay in between. CDR3 residues: CASSASLYGETQYF. In DNA form, the CDR3 reads TGTGCCAGCAGTGCCAGTCTCTACGGGGAGACCCAGTACTTC.

This clonotype was counted only a few times. The rearrangement joins TRBV5-1 to TRBJ2-7; TRBD1 aligns across 7 bases. The germline gives CDR1 SGHRS, CDR2 YFSETQ. V dropped 6 bases and J dropped 2; count of bases not matched to a gene: 5. The CDR3 is made up of 13 amino acids. The CDR3 nucleotides read TGCGCCAGCAAGTGGGACAGCACCTACGAGCAGTACTTC. Its translation: CASKWDSTYEQYF.

V is TRBV7-9 and J is TRBJ2-5; TRBD1 or TRBD2 may be the D gene (5 bases each). The J call may be incorrect, as the DNA end agrees better with TRBJ2-7. There are 15 residues in the CDR3. Germline V gene lookup returns CDR1 SEHNR and CDR2 FQNEAQ (reference sequence). CDR3 residues: CASSLGPGTRYEQYF. CDR3 DNA sequence: TGTGCCAGCAGCTTAGGCCCCGGGACGCGATACGAGCAGTACTTC.